The TCR beta chain under discussion was sequenced for a study of blood T cells in healthy people across ages. The CDR3 extends over 17 amino acids. After removal of 2 bases from V and 6 bases from J, the junction contained 7 bases not matched to a gene. The germline CDR1 and CDR2 sequences are SGHTA and FQGNSA. PCR was performed a second time for roughly 7 to 11 cycles using a sample-barcoded 5' primer and a J-beta primer mix. The study obtained at least 3 million CDR3-containing paired-end reads from every sample. Via MiXCR, TCRdb re-called the 5' RACE reads, giving one row per CDR3 protein. The table has about 1,400,000 distinct CDR3 sequences, around 59% seen once. Total RNA, at least 5 micrograms per sample, was extracted from PBMCs.

The clonotype comes from a man aged 18 to 35 in good health. The chain joins TRBV7-2 to TRBJ2-1; 13 bases align to TRBD2. The sample comprised blood. The chain's CDR3 is CASSLRTSGGAINEQFF. CDR3 coding DNA: TGTGCCAGCAGCTTACGTACTAGCGGGGGGGCAATCAATGAGCAGTTCTTC.